This TCR beta chain was documented in a study of blood T cell repertoires in COVID-19 (dated by TCRdb to about 2020). The study in broad terms: Collaborator samples came from the United States, Italy and Spain and covered acute and convalescent phases of COVID-19. The prospective study material was composed of cDNA or gDNA derived from T cells, B-cell-depleted T cells, or PBMCs. Subjects who had been exposed to COVID-19, were actively infected with it, or had recovered from it provided the deeply sampled blood TCRbeta repertoires that made up the dataset. The repertoires were released in a freely available public database meant as a resource for research on the immune response to SARS-CoV-2. Samples came from the ongoing ImmuneRACE study (first 160 participants) plus 1,254 subjects from 6 global collaborators. Nearly every sample came with metadata listing a de-identified subject ID, COVID-19 status, age in years and sex. Where available, HLA class I and class II types were taken from metadata supplied by the sample provider and were not determined by assay-based typing.

One collaborating source in Seattle enrolled patients during active infection and followed them longitudinally through the course of disease. Whole blood was collected in K2EDTA tubes by collaborating institutions according to the institutions' own protocols. For TCRbeta analysis, collaborators shipped samples in one of three forms: frozen whole blood, isolated PBMCs, or DNA extracted from either of those sample types. TCRbeta CDR3 regions were amplified from genomic DNA using the immunoSEQ Assay, a bias-controlled multiplex PCR. The paper's data handling went like this. The number of nucleated cells in each sample was estimated from the amplification of reference gene primers within the assay. To quantify the absolute abundance of each unique TCRbeta CDR3 rearrangement, sequence reads were collapsed and filtered. Productive Simpson clonality was computed per sample as the square root of Simpson's diversity index over productive rearrangements. TCRdb carries this immuneACCESS record with in-frame sequences only. Its versions omit some clonotypes, under half of them owing to an unresolved V gene in the studies checked, with the rest unexplained. V, J and clone size are those of that table, while D and trimming were read from the DNA. In all, the sample holds over 90,000 clones, and roughly four fifths of those were seen once. Around 4.7% of the sample comes from the top ten.

Comment on this clone: The antigen this receptor binds is unknown. No much larger clone exists at a distance of one base, and base qualities are not known.

The study at large found these results: How much clinical and demographic metadata was included differed by source and by participant, and the metadata was provided uncurated.

The sample was peripheral blood. The source of this sequence is an elderly man with COVID-19, enrolled during active disease.

The nucleotide sequence is given as TGTGCCAGCAGCTTAGGACGGGAGATCTACAATGAGCAGTTCTTC. The translation is CASSLGREIYNEQFF. The rearranged chain carries TRBV11-2 and TRBJ2-1; a tentative D call is TRBD2 (6 bases match). CDR1 and CDR2, looked up from the germline V gene, are SGHAT and FQNNGV. V loses 1 base, J loses 3 bases, and the germline ends lie 10 bases apart. The CDR3 holds 15 amino acids from the cysteine to the phenylalanine. Of all the DNA, just the CDR3 is kept, 45 bases in frame from base 1.